These T cell receptor beta chains were read from a single sample in a study of blood T cell repertoires in COVID-19. Generated by immunoSEQ multiplex PCR, the TCRdb table keeps only in-frame clones and is missing some. The sample yields approximately 270,000 clones, approximately 85% seen once. Sequencing input: PBMCs or T cells enriched from blood (not recorded which). The receptors shown here come from a woman in her forties or fifties who had recovered from COVID-19. CDR3s include the opening cysteine and the closing phenylalanine or tryptophan. A D gene is named only where the DNA matches it firmly. Clone size is given for some rows only: seen once, a few or many times, or a class if the clone is expanded.

j_gene | d_gene | v_gene | abundance | CDR3nt | CDR3aa
TRBJ2-5 | TRBD2 | TRBV4-1 | - | TGCGCCAGCAGCCAATCAACTAGCGGGAGTGGAGAGACCCAGTACTTC | CASSQSTSGSGETQYF
TRBJ2-4 | TRBD2 | TRBV4-1 | - | TGCGCCAGCAGCCAAGAAACTAGCGGGCGAGGCATTCAGTACTTC | CASSQETSGRGIQYF
TRBJ2-7 | TRBD2 | TRBV18 | - | TGTGCCAGCTCACCACCGTCTCTGGCGGGAGGACCAAACGAGCAGTACTTC | CASSPPSLAGGPNEQYF
TRBJ1-3 | - | TRBV10-2 | - | TGCGCCAGCAGTGAGTCCGCTACTCCTGGAAACACCATATATTTT | CASSESATPGNTIYF
TRBJ2-6 | - | TRBV7-9 | - | TGTGCCAGCAGTCATTCTGGGGCCAACGTCCTGACTTTC | CASSHSGANVLTF
TRBJ2-2 | TRBD1 | TRBV19 | - | TGTGCCAGTAGTATTAGGACAGGGTTGAGCACCGGGGAGCTGTTTTTT | CASSIRTGLSTGELFF
TRBJ2-5 | - | TRBV7-2 | - | TGTGCCAGCAGCTTATGGGCCTTGGAGACCCAGTACTTC | CASSLWALETQYF
TRBJ2-2 | - | TRBV5-1 | - | TGCGCCAGCCGCCCGGGATTGAACACCGGGGAGCTGTTTTTT | CASRPGLNTGELFF
TRBJ2-7 | TRBD2 | TRBV24-1 | - | TGTGCCACCAGTGATTCCCGACTAGCGGGAGGAGTAGAGCAGTACTTC | CATSDSRLAGGVEQYF
TRBJ1-4 | TRBD1 | TRBV11-2 | - | TGTGCCAGCAGCTTATTGATTCGGACAGGGCATTTGGAAAAACTGTTTTTT | CASSLLIRTGHLEKLFF
TRBJ1-1 | - | TRBV5-1 | few | TGCGCCAGCCAGGCAGGGGTGATGAACACTGAAGCTTTCTTT | CASQAGVMNTEAFF
TRBJ2-2 | TRBD2 | TRBV18 | - | TGTGCCAGCTCACCTCGAATTGGCGGGAGCTATGAAAACACCGGGGAGCTGTTTTTT | CASSPRIGGSYENTGELFF
TRBJ2-7 | TRBD2 | TRBV19 | - | TGTGCCAGTAGTATGCTAGCGGGAGTACGCGAGCAGTACTTC | CASSMLAGVREQYF
TRBJ1-3 | TRBD1 | TRBV28 | few | TGTGCCAGCAGCCTACAGGGGGCTGCCTACACCATATATTTT | CASSLQGAAYTIYF
TRBJ2-1 | - | TRBV6-1 | - | TGTGCCAGCAGTGAAGGCCGGGCCTACAATGAGCAGTTCTTC | CASSEGRAYNEQFF
TRBJ2-1 | - | TRBV10-3 | - | TGTGCCATCAGTACGGACTTAACCAATGAGCAGTTCTTC | CAISTDLTNEQFF
TRBJ1-1 | - | TRBV18 | - | TGTGCCAGCTCACCAGTGGCAGGAATGATGAACACTGAAGCTTTCTTT | CASSPVAGMMNTEAFF
TRBJ1-1 | - | TRBV18 | - | TGTGCCAGCTCACCAATTCGGGACACTGAAGCTTTCTTT | CASSPIRDTEAFF
TRBJ1-2 | - | TRBV18 | - | TGTGCCAGCTCATCCGCCCGGGGGGCGGGCGGCTACACCTTC | CASSSARGAGGYTF
TRBJ1-5 | TRBD1 | TRBV19 | - | TGTGCCAGTGAGGGACAGGGGCATCAGCCCCAGCATTTT | CASEGQGHQPQHF
TRBJ2-5 | - | TRBV5-1 | few | TGCGCCAGCAGCTTGGCCTCCAGGGTGGAAGAGACCCAGTACTTC | CASSLASRVEETQYF
TRBJ2-7 | - | TRBV28 | - | TGTGCCAGCAGTTTTCCCGGCCACAGCGGGCTAAACGAGCAGTACTTC | CASSFPGHSGLNEQYF
TRBJ2-1 | TRBD2 | TRBV18 | - | TGTGCCAGCTCACCCAGCGGGAGTGGCTACAATGAGCAGTTCTTC | CASSPSGSGYNEQFF
TRBJ1-5 | TRBD1 | TRBV18 | - | TGTGCCAGCTCGTCGGACAGGGGAGGCAATCAGCCCCAGCATTTT | CASSSDRGGNQPQHF
TRBJ2-5 | - | TRBV2 | - | TGTGCCAGCAGTTCGTCAGGGGCCCAAGAGACCCAGTACTTC | CASSSSGAQETQYF
TRBJ1-3 | - | TRBV27 | - | TGTGCCAGCAGTTTGTCGACAGGAAACACCATATATTTT | CASSLSTGNTIYF
TRBJ1-4 | TRBD1 | TRBV5-5 | - | TGTGCCAGCAGCCCGAGACAGGGACTTGCAACTAATGAAAAACTGTTTTTT | CASSPRQGLATNEKLFF
TRBJ1-4 | TRBD1 | TRBV18 | - | TGTGCCAGCTCGCCCGGGACAGGAGGACTGTTTTTT | CASSPGTGGLFF
TRBJ2-7 | TRBD1 | TRBV28 | - | TGTGCCAGCGGCACCGGGACAGGGTCTTCCGAGCAGTACTTC | CASGTGTGSSEQYF
TRBJ1-1 | - | TRBV18 | - | TGTGCCAGCTCACAAACAGGGCCCATGAACACTGAAGCTTTCTTT | CASSQTGPMNTEAFF
TRBJ1-1 | TRBD1 | TRBV5-1 | - | TGCGCCAGCAGCTCGGGACAGGGTGAAGCTTTCTTT | CASSSGQGEAFF
TRBJ1-1 | - | TRBV4-1 | - | TGCGCCAGCAGCGAAGGACGGGGGGCGAGCACTGAAGCTTTCTTT | CASSEGRGASTEAFF
TRBJ1-3 | - | TRBV5-6 | once | TGTGCCAGCAGCTTTCGAGGCCCATTCTCTGGAAACACCATATATTTT | CASSFRGPFSGNTIYF
TRBJ2-1 | TRBD2 | TRBV5-1 | - | TGCGCCAGCAGCTTGCTTAGCGGGGGGCAATCCTACAATGAGCAGTTCTTC | CASSLLSGGQSYNEQFF
TRBJ1-4 | TRBD1 | TRBV5-4 | - | TGTGCCAGCAGCTCCGGGACAGGGGGCAGGGCTAATGAAAAACTGTTTTTT | CASSSGTGGRANEKLFF
TRBJ2-7 | TRBD1 | TRBV6-5 | - | TGTGCCAGCAGTTACGGATGGGACAGTTCCTACGAGCAGTACTTC | CASSYGWDSSYEQYF
TRBJ2-7 | - | TRBV28 | - | TGTGCCAGCAGCATGACAGGCTACGAGCAGTACTTC | CASSMTGYEQYF
TRBJ2-7 | - | TRBV4-1 | - | TGCGCCAGCAGCCAAGATCAAGGACGGGCGGGGTCCTACGAGCAGTACTTC | CASSQDQGRAGSYEQYF
TRBJ2-1 | TRBD2 | TRBV23-1 | - | TGCGCCAGCAGTCCCCCGACTAGCGGGAGGAGCTCCTACAATGAGCAGTTCTTC | CASSPPTSGRSSYNEQFF
TRBJ2-7 | - | TRBV6-5 | - | TGTGCCAGCAACTCCCCCCCGACAGTCTCCTACGAGCAGTACTTC | CASNSPPTVSYEQYF
TRBJ1-1 | TRBD1 | TRBV13 | - | TGTGCCAGCAGGGACAGGGGTTCGAACACTGAAGCTTTCTTT | CASRDRGSNTEAFF
TRBJ2-4 | TRBD1 | TRBV2 | - | TGTGCCAGCACCGGAGGACAGGGGCCGGGAAACATTCAGTACTTC | CASTGGQGPGNIQYF